This T cell receptor (beta chain) came from a study of cytomegalovirus exposure and HLA in healthy donors. On the study more broadly: There were some 120 million unique TCR beta sequences, drawn from 150 million to 200 million T cells, in an earlier analysis. Study-level findings and limits: Relative to equally common others, HLA-associated TCR beta chains showed greater clonal expansion in a later analysis. Most CMV-associated TCR beta chains appeared HLA-restricted in a later analysis.

With 5 bases removed from V and 4 bases from J, the gap between germline ends came to 13 bases. The CDR3 is made up of 14 amino acids. Germline CDR1 SGHAT, CDR2 FQNNGV. Remarks on this clone: Its antigen is unidentified.

With 60 Vbeta and 13 Jbeta primers, the PCR was carried out. Method: immunoSEQ multiplex PCR; TCRdb's copy keeps in-frame clones and lacks some. The sample includes about 160,000 clones, over 80% seen only once; the top ten take roughly 1.2%. V and J are TRBV11-2 and TRBJ2-3; D gene ambiguous. Sequences were obtained from PBMCs. The TCR sequence derives from a boy aged 2 to 10 in good health and CMV-seronegative. CDR3 sequence (DNA): TGTGCCAGCAGCCGTTCTAGTGATGCAGATACGCAGTATTTT. Encoded protein: CASSRSSDADTQYF.